Listed below are T cell receptor beta chains from one sample, sequenced in a study of blood T cell repertoires in COVID-19. The method was immunoSEQ multiplex PCR; TCRdb's version includes in-frame clones alone and lacks a portion of them. The profile shows under 200,000 clones, 86% of them singletons. The sequencing input was peripheral blood. These TCRs come from a man aged 50 to 59 with active or convalescent COVID-19. Each CDR3 is given with its conserved first and last residue. The D gene is left open where the match is weak. The size entry is marked missing in some rows and otherwise reads once, few, many or a size class.

D gene	V gene	J gene	clone size	CDR3 protein	CDR3 DNA
-	TRBV28	TRBJ1-2	-	CASSLSGRGYGYTF	TGTGCCAGCAGTTTATCGGGGAGAGGGTATGGCTACACCTTC
TRBD2	TRBV5-4	TRBJ2-3	once	CASSSPTSGRTQYF	TGTGCCAGCAGCTCCCCGACTAGCGGGAGAACGCAGTATTTT
-	TRBV6-5	TRBJ1-2	-	CASSYDGRGYGYTF	TGTGCCAGCAGTTACGATGGCAGGGGCTATGGCTACACCTTC
TRBD1	TRBV9	TRBJ1-2	-	CASSIRDRPNNYGYTF	TGTGCCAGCAGCATAAGGGACAGACCTAATAACTATGGCTACACCTTC
TRBD2	TRBV3-1/TRBV3-2	TRBJ2-5	-	CASSQDRARGGETQYF	TGTGCCAGCAGCCAAGATCGAGCCCGGGGAGGGGAGACCCAGTACTTC
TRBD2	TRBV5-8	TRBJ2-3	-	CASSLLTSGRAADTQYF	TGTGCCAGCAGCCTACTGACTAGCGGGAGGGCCGCAGATACGCAGTATTTT
TRBD2	TRBV2	TRBJ2-5	-	CASSVSAGGLQETQYF	TGTGCCAGCAGTGTCTCAGCGGGGGGTCTCCAAGAGACCCAGTACTTC
-	TRBV18	TRBJ1-1	-	CASSPGMGYTEAFF	TGTGCCAGCTCACCCGGGATGGGGTACACTGAAGCTTTCTTT
TRBD1	TRBV12-3/TRBV12-4	TRBJ2-5	-	CASSWDSETQYF	TGTGCCAGCAGCTGGGACAGCGAGACCCAGTACTTC
-	TRBV30	TRBJ2-1	-	CAWSVGGSYNEQFF	TGTGCCTGGAGTGTAGGCGGGTCCTACAATGAGCAGTTCTTC
-	TRBV5-4	TRBJ2-5	-	CASSLTGMETQYF	TGTGCCAGCAGCTTGACAGGGATGGAGACCCAGTACTTC
TRBD1	TRBV19	TRBJ2-7	once	CATRDRAGEQYF	TGTGCCACGAGGGACAGGGCCGGGGAGCAGTACTTC
-	TRBV19	TRBJ1-3	-	CASRGGSSGNTIYF	TGTGCCAGTAGGGGGGGAAGCTCTGGAAACACCATATATTTT
-	TRBV6-6	TRBJ2-1	-	CASSYSRILYNEQFF	TGTGCCAGCAGTTACTCGCGGATACTCTACAATGAGCAGTTCTTC
TRBD1	TRBV7-2	TRBJ1-2	-	CASSLTGGARGYTF	TGTGCCAGCAGCCTCACAGGGGGCGCGAGGGGCTACACCTTC
TRBD1	TRBV5-4	TRBJ1-2	-	CASSLGGTGFYGYTF	TGTGCCAGCAGCTTGGGCGGGACAGGATTCTATGGCTACACCTTC
-	TRBV6-2/TRBV6-3	TRBJ2-7	-	CASSHGTGQYF	TGTGCCAGCAGTCATGGCACGGGGCAGTACTTC
-	TRBV11-2	TRBJ2-7	-	CASSFHNEQYF	TGTGCCAGCAGCTTTCACAACGAGCAGTACTTC
-	TRBV6-6	TRBJ1-5	-	CASSYGGESQPQHF	TGTGCCAGCAGTTACGGGGGGGAGAGTCAGCCCCAGCATTTT
TRBD2	TRBV27	TRBJ2-7	-	CASSLFGGGELEQYF	TGTGCCAGCAGTTTATTCGGGGGGGGAGAGCTCGAGCAGTACTTC
-	TRBV7-2	TRBJ2-3	few	CASSPKGGRADTQYF	TGTGCCAGCAGCCCTAAAGGGGGGAGGGCAGATACGCAGTATTTT
-	TRBV6-2/TRBV6-3	TRBJ2-3	-	CASSYPWTGTDTQYF	TGTGCCAGCAGTTACCCTTGGACAGGCACAGATACGCAGTATTTT
-	TRBV5-1	TRBJ2-1	-	CASSLDNKRVSSYNEQFF	TGCGCCAGCAGCTTGGACAATAAGCGGGTCAGCTCCTACAATGAGCAGTTCTTC
TRBD1	TRBV11-2	TRBJ2-3	-	CASSSHPGQGIADTQYF	TGTGCCAGCAGCTCGCACCCGGGACAGGGAATAGCAGATACGCAGTATTTT
-	TRBV18	TRBJ2-1	-	CASSPNAGVTYNEQFF	TGTGCCAGCTCGCCTAATGCAGGGGTTACCTACAATGAGCAGTTCTTC
-	TRBV13	TRBJ1-6	-	CASSLGPSRGLGSPLHF	TGTGCCAGCAGCTTAGGCCCATCTCGGGGGTTGGGGTCACCCCTCCACTTT
-	TRBV5-1	TRBJ1-1	-	CASSYTGSSNTEAFF	TGCGCCAGCAGCTACACAGGGTCGTCGAACACTGAAGCTTTCTTT
TRBD2	TRBV7-2	TRBJ2-2	-	CASSPRNSGGRTGELFF	TGTGCCAGCAGCCCCCGTAATAGCGGGGGGCGGACCGGGGAGCTGTTTTTT
-	TRBV6-5	TRBJ1-2	-	CASIGTNYGYTF	TGTGCCAGCATCGGGACTAACTATGGCTACACCTTC
TRBD1	TRBV5-6	TRBJ1-6	-	CASSLDRGHSPLHF	TGTGCCAGCAGCCTGGACAGGGGACATTCACCCCTCCACTTT
-	TRBV7-2	TRBJ2-7	-	CASSTSFATGGYEQYF	TGTGCCAGCAGCACTTCTTTCGCCACTGGAGGCTACGAGCAGTACTTC
TRBD2	TRBV10-3	TRBJ2-3	-	CAIRGTSGRGTDTQYF	TGTGCCATCAGGGGGACTAGCGGGAGGGGTACAGATACGCAGTATTTT
-	TRBV27	TRBJ1-3	few	CASSLGASSGNTIYF	TGTGCCAGCAGTTTAGGCGCTAGCTCTGGAAACACCATATATTTT
TRBD1	TRBV6-1	TRBJ1-2	-	CASSEALDRVGGYTF	TGTGCCAGCAGTGAAGCGCTTGACAGGGTCGGAGGCTACACCTTC
-	TRBV10-3	TRBJ1-3	-	CAISGRVENTIYF	TGTGCCATCTCGGGCAGGGTAGAAAACACCATATATTTT
-	TRBV6-2/TRBV6-3	TRBJ1-5	-	CASSDSDQPQHF	TGTGCCAGCAGTGATTCGGATCAGCCCCAGCATTTT
-	TRBV7-2	TRBJ2-6	-	CASSSRVEGANVLTF	TGTGCCAGCAGCTCCAGGGTAGAAGGGGCCAACGTCCTGACTTTC
TRBD1	TRBV18	TRBJ1-3	-	CASSPRQGADSGNTIYF	TGTGCCAGCTCACCCCGACAGGGGGCGGATTCTGGAAACACCATATATTTT
TRBD1	TRBV10-3	TRBJ2-2	-	CAVHSGGNTGELFF	TGTGCCGTTCATTCAGGGGGAAACACCGGGGAGCTGTTTTTT
TRBD2	TRBV7-2	TRBJ2-7	-	CASSLSWTSYEQYF	TGTGCCAGCAGCTTGAGTTGGACTAGCTACGAGCAGTACTTC
-	TRBV11-2	TRBJ1-1	-	CASSSISGRFEAFF	TGTGCCAGCAGTTCGATTAGCGGGAGATTTGAAGCTTTCTTT
-	TRBV7-2	TRBJ1-5	-	CASSLSPGQPQHF	TGTGCCAGCAGCTTATCCCCCGGTCAGCCCCAGCATTTT
TRBD2	TRBV5-6	TRBJ2-1	-	CASSSDPSGGGEQFF	TGTGCCAGCAGCAGTGACCCTAGCGGGGGGGGTGAGCAGTTCTTC
-	TRBV6-5	TRBJ2-3	-	CASRQGRSTDTQYF	TGTGCCAGCAGACAGGGTCGAAGCACAGATACGCAGTATTTT
TRBD1	TRBV19	TRBJ1-2	-	CASSSTGVHNGYTF	TGTGCCAGTAGTTCGACAGGGGTTCATAATGGCTACACCTTC
TRBD2	TRBV6-1	TRBJ2-7	-	CASSDRGLVDYYEQYF	TGTGCCAGCAGTGACAGGGGACTAGTGGACTACTACGAGCAGTACTTC
TRBD1	TRBV19	TRBJ2-6	once	CASSMRTGGTGANVLTF	TGTGCCAGTAGTATGAGGACAGGGGGAACTGGGGCCAACGTCCTGACTTTC
-	TRBV18	TRBJ1-6	-	CASSPPTANSPLHF	TGTGCCAGCTCACCACCGACAGCTAATTCACCCCTCCACTTT
TRBD1	TRBV4-1	TRBJ1-4	-	CASSQEDRGNEKLFF	TGCGCCAGCAGCCAGGAGGACAGGGGTAATGAAAAACTGTTTTTT
-	TRBV21-1	TRBJ2-3	-	CASSKGGGADTQYF	TGTGCCAGCAGCAAAGGAGGGGGAGCAGATACGCAGTATTTT
-	TRBV2	TRBJ2-2	-	CASNRAGTGELFF	TGTGCCAGCAACAGGGCGGGCACCGGGGAGCTGTTTTTT